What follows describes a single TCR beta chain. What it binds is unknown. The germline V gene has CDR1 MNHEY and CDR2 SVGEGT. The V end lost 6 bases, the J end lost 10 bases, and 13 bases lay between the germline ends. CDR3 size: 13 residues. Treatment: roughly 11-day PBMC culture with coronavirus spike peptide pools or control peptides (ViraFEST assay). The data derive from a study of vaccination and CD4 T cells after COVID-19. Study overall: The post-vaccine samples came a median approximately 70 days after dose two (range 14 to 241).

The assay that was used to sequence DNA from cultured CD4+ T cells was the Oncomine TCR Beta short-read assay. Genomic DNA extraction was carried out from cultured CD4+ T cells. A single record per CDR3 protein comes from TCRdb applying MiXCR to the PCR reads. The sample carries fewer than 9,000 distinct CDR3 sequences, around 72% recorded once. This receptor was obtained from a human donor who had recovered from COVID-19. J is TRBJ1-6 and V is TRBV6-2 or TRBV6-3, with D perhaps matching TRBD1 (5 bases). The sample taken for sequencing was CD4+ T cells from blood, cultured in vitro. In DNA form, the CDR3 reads TGTGCCAGCAGACAGGAGTCAGACTCACCCCTCCACTTT. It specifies CASRQESDSPLHF.